A single sample gave rise to the 17 T cell receptor beta chains below, sequenced in a study of blood T cell repertoires in COVID-19. Only in-frame clones appear in the TCRdb table, and some are missing; sequencing was by immunoSEQ multiplex PCR. The repertoire has about 99,000 clones, less than 90% of them found once; the top ten carry approximately 5.1%. Sequenced input: peripheral blood. Receptor source: a human donor in a cohort sampled during active COVID-19.

The chain carries TRBV3-1 (or the pseudogene TRBV3-2) and TRBJ1-1; D gene unclear. V dropped 0 bases and J dropped 1 base, with 12 bases sitting between them. CDR1 and CDR2 from the germline V gene are LGHDT and YNNKEL (reference sequence). There are 16 residues in the CDR3. Here the CDR3 DNA reads TGTGCCAGCAGCCAAGATTGGCGGCGGTCGAACACTGAAGCTTTCTTT. Its protein product is CASSQDWRRSNTEAFF.

The genes are TRBV19 and TRBJ2-1; D call uncertain. V shed 3 bases and J shed 6 bases, with 12 bases lying between them. Germline V gene data show CDR1 as LNHDA and CDR2 as SQIVND (reference sequence). CDR3 length equals 14 residues. CDR3 in DNA: TGTGCCAGTAGTATGTCGGGTCAGTTCAATGAGCAGTTCTTC. It specifies CASSMSGQFNEQFF. Full variable domain (outside the CDR3, taken from reference TRBV19 and TRBJ2-1): DGGITQSPKYLFRKEGQNVTLSCEQNLNHDAMYWYRQDPGQGLRLIYYSQIVNDFQKGDIAEGYSVSREKKESFPLTVTSAQKNPTAFYLCASSMSGQFNEQFFGPGTRLTVL.

The chain has TRBV4-1 and TRBJ1-1; unclear D gene. CDR1 and CDR2 (germline): MGHRA, YSYEKL. The V end lost 1 base, the J end lost 10 bases, and 16 bases lay between the germline ends. The CDR3 covers 14 residues. The CDR3 reads CASSQVGGKEGAFF. The CDR3 region has the DNA TGCGCCAGCAGCCAAGTTGGAGGGAAGGAAGGAGCTTTCTTT.

V and J are TRBV10-3 and TRBJ2-1, with D possibly being TRBD2 (6 bases). Germline lookup yields CDR1 ENHRY and CDR2 SYGVKD. V was trimmed by 4 bases and J by 9 bases, leaving 10 bases between them. This CDR3 contains 12 residues. CDR3 sequence reads: CAISGLGGEQFF. DNA for the CDR3: TGTGCCATCAGTGGACTAGGCGGTGAGCAGTTCTTC.

V gene TRBV21-1 combines with J gene TRBJ2-5; the table names TRBD2, a call not compared with the DNA. TRBV21-1 is flagged as a pseudogene. The CDR3 spans 14 residues. The CDR3 bases are TGTGCCAGCACCCTCGGGAGCGAGAAAGAGACCCAGTACTTC. It specifies CASTLGSEKETQYF.

J is TRBJ2-7 and V is TRBV10-2, with 7 nucleotides matching TRBD1. The CDR3 is made up of 16 amino acids. CDR1 is WSHSY and CDR2 is SAAADI in the germline V gene. The V gene end was trimmed by 8 bases and the J gene end by 0 bases; junction bases not matched to a gene: 13. CDR3 DNA sequence: TGCGCCAGCGGGGACAGCTTCTTCCAGAGCTCCTACGAGCAGTACTTC. It specifies CASGDSFFQSSYEQYF.

This clone was detected a few times. The V gene is TRBV19, the J gene TRBJ2-7, with D maybe TRBD1 (5 bases). The length of the CDR3 is 16 residues. V was pared by 3 bases and J by 5 bases, with 20 bases between. The germline V gene has CDR1 LNHDA and CDR2 SQIVND (reference sequence). DNA for the CDR3: TGTGCCAGTAGTATGCAGGATATGGCAGGGTTCAACGAGCAGTACTTC. Residues: CASSMQDMAGFNEQYF.

The chain joins TRBV5-1 to TRBJ1-5; 7 positions agree with TRBD1. The germline CDR1 and CDR2 sequences are SGHRS and YFSETQ. The CDR3 sequence is 14 residues long. The J segment lost 6 bases and the V segment lost 0 bases, leaving 3 bases of the junction unmatched. DNA for the CDR3: TGCGCCAGCAGCTTGGGACAGGGAGGTCAGCCCCAGCATTTT. This codes for CASSLGQGGQPQHF.

This sequence joins TRBV28 and TRBJ2-2, with a possible D match to TRBD2 (5 bases). V dropped 11 bases and J dropped 3 bases, with 10 bases sitting between them. From germline, CDR1 is MDHEN and CDR2 SYDVKM. The CDR3 has 12 residues. The CDR3 nucleotides read TGTGCCGGAACCGGGGACACCGGGGAGCTGTTTTTT. The encoded protein is CAGTGDTGELFF.

The rearrangement joins TRBV5-6 to TRBJ2-1; possible D gene TRBD1, 6 bases. Trimming removed 0 bases at V and 7 bases at J, with 14 bases between. The CDR3 totals 15 residues. The germline CDR1 and CDR2 sequences are SGHDT and YYEEEE. As DNA, the CDR3 is TGTGCCAGCAGCTTGGATACGAGGGGGATTAATGAGCAGTTCTTC. Protein: CASSLDTRGINEQFF.

The rearrangement joins TRBV5-4 to TRBJ2-7, with 9 nucleotides matching TRBD1. This CDR3 spans 14 amino acids. V lost 2 bases, J lost 9 bases, and 9 bases stayed unmatched. From germline, CDR1 is SGHNT and CDR2 YYREEE (reference sequence). CDR3 residues: CASSFSGTGRVQYF. DNA for the CDR3: TGTGCCAGCAGCTTTTCCGGGACAGGGCGTGTGCAGTACTTC.

V usage is TRBV5-1 and J usage is TRBJ2-3; D is perhaps TRBD1 (6 bases). Trimming removed 4 bases at V and 1 base at J, with 10 bases between. CDR1 and CDR2 (germline): SGHRS, YFSETQ. There are 14 residues in the CDR3. The CDR3 DNA follows: TGCGCCAGCAGCCCAGGACAGCGCACAGATACGCAGTATTTT. It is translated as CASSPGQRTDTQYF.

The genes are TRBV7-2 and TRBJ2-1; D is perhaps TRBD2 (5 bases). The germline gives CDR1 SGHTA, CDR2 FQGNSA. The CDR3 covers 14 residues. Trimming shortened V by 4 bases and J by 0 bases, and 7 bases separated the two germline ends. CDR3 nucleotides: TGTGCCAGCAGCTCAGCGGCCTCCTACAATGAGCAGTTCTTC. This codes for CASSSAASYNEQFF.

This chain's CDR3 is CASSFTSGEQFF. The DNA of the CDR3 is TGTGCCAGCAGTTTTACTAGTGGTGAGCAGTTCTTC. The rearrangement uses TRBV12-3 or TRBV12-4 and TRBJ2-1; tentatively, D is TRBD2 (5 bases). CDR3 size: 12 residues. Trimming pared 3 bases from V and 9 bases from J, leaving 9 bases between.

Only one count was recorded for this clone. The rearrangement joins TRBV3-1 (or the pseudogene TRBV3-2) to TRBJ2-1; no clear D gene. V lost 4 bases and J lost 7, with 8 bases in between. Germline CDR1 is LGHDT and CDR2 is YNNKEL (reference sequence). CDR3 length: 12 amino acids. The CDR3 DNA is TGTGCCAGCAGCCGCGCAGGAAATGAGCAGTTCTTC. It is translated as CASSRAGNEQFF.

This clone appeared once. This chain links TRBV4-1 with TRBJ2-7; tentatively, D is TRBD2 (5 bases). CDR1 is MGHRA and CDR2 is YSYEKL in the germline V gene. V lost 4 bases and J 5 bases, leaving 18 bases between the germline ends. CDR3 length equals 15 residues. CDR3 region: CASSLYKTGLNEQYF. CDR3 sequence (DNA): TGCGCCAGCAGCCTGTATAAGACTGGACTGAACGAGCAGTACTTC.

The chain combines TRBV9 with TRBJ2-5; perhaps TRBD1 as D (6 bases). Trimming pared 1 base from V and 4 bases from J, leaving 11 bases between. This CDR3 contains 14 residues. The germline gives CDR1 SGDLS, CDR2 YYNGEE. For the CDR3, the DNA is TGTGCCAGCAGCGTATCGCAGGGGCCAGAGACCCAGTACTTC. Its translation is CASSVSQGPETQYF.